This TCR beta chain is from a study of cytomegalovirus exposure and HLA in healthy donors. This clone was counted only a few times. CDR3 length: 12 amino acids. V lost 4 bases, J lost 6 bases, and 10 bases lay in between. Looked up from germline, CDR1 is SGHRS and CDR2 is YFSETQ. The PCR contained 60 Vbeta and 13 Jbeta primers. Here immunoSEQ multiplex PCR was the method, and the copy in TCRdb shows in-frame clones only, minus some. The sample contains 100,000 to 150,000 clones, 73% of which appear only once. Sequencing was done on a sample of PBMCs. This receptor was identified in a man in his sixties in good health and CMV-seropositive. V usage is TRBV5-1 and J usage is TRBJ1-2; no clear D gene. The CDR3 DNA sequence: TGCGCCAGCAGCAAAACAGCGGATGGCTACACCTTC. Protein sequence: CASSKTADGYTF. Full variable domain (remainder filled in from reference TRBV5-1 and TRBJ1-2): KAGVTQTPRYLIKTRGQQVTLSCSPISGHRSVSWYQQTPGQGLQFLFEYFSETQRNKGNFPGRFSGRQFSNSRSEMNVSTLELGDSALYLCASSKTADGYTFGSGTRLTVV.